These 29 T cell receptor beta chains originate from one sample sequenced in a study of blood T cell repertoires in COVID-19. Some clones are missing from TCRdb's copy, which holds only in-frame ones; the method was immunoSEQ multiplex PCR. The sample lists about 170,000 clones, over 60% occurring once. The specimen sequenced was peripheral blood. Receptor source: a man aged 55 to 70 with acute or convalescent COVID-19.

The chain couples TRBV4-1 to TRBJ1-2; D unclear. The V end was cut by 0 bases, the J end by 8 bases, with 13 bases between. CDR1 and CDR2 (germline): MGHRA, YSYEKL. This CDR3 is 14 amino acids long. The DNA for the CDR3 is TGCGCCAGCAGCCAAGAAGGTCGTACAGCCGGCTACACCTTC. Translation: CASSQEGRTAGYTF.

The gene calls are TRBV27 and TRBJ1-2, with D tentatively TRBD1 (5 bases). The CDR3 is 14 residues long. Trimming took 3 bases from V and 6 from J, leaving 14 bases between them. The germline V gene has CDR1 MNHEY and CDR2 SMNVEV (reference sequence). The CDR3, as DNA: TGTGCCAGCAGTTTTTTATCGGGGGGGGATGGCTACACCTTC. Its protein is CASSFLSGGDGYTF.

This clone was seen more than once but under ten times. V is TRBV11-2 and J is TRBJ1-2, with 9 bases fitting TRBD1. The CDR3 covers 16 residues. CDR1 SGHAT and CDR2 FQNNGV come from the germline V gene. The V gene end was trimmed by 5 bases and the J gene end by 12 bases; junction bases not matched to a gene: 19. The CDR3 DNA is TGTGCCAGCAGCCTTCTATCGGGGACAGGGAAGAGTGCAGACACCTTC. It encodes CASSLLSGTGKSADTF.

This clone was seen only once. The chain uses TRBV9 and TRBJ1-4; D is undetermined. CDR1 and CDR2 from the germline V gene are SGDLS and YYNGEE. V was trimmed by 0 bases and J by 4 bases, leaving 10 bases between them. The CDR3 has 15 amino acids. This CDR3 is CASSVDEGSNEKLFF. CDR3 coding DNA: TGTGCCAGCAGCGTAGACGAGGGAAGTAATGAAAAACTGTTTTTT.

V and J are TRBV5-4 and TRBJ2-3; maybe TRBD2 (5 bases). The CDR3 is made up of 12 amino acids. Per germline, CDR1 SGHNT and CDR2 YYREEE (reference sequence). V lost 7 bases and J 0 bases, leaving 6 bases between the germline ends. The CDR3 region is CASASSTDTQYF. In DNA, the CDR3 is TGTGCCAGCGCTAGCAGCACAGATACGCAGTATTTT.

The genes are TRBV29-1 and TRBJ2-5; possible D gene TRBD2, 6 bases. With 4 bases removed from V and 4 bases from J, the gap between germline ends came to 16 bases. The length of the CDR3 is 14 residues. Germline V gene lookup returns CDR1 SQVTM and CDR2 ANQGSEA. The chain's CDR3 is CSVVGGVGGETQYF. Here the CDR3 DNA reads TGCAGCGTTGTCGGCGGGGTGGGGGGAGAGACCCAGTACTTC. Drawing the rest from reference TRBV29-1 and TRBJ2-5, the complete variable domain is SAVISQKPSRDICQRGTSLTIQCQVDSQVTMMFWYRQQPGQSLTLIATANQGSEATYESGFVIDKFPISRPNLTFSTLTVSNMSPEDSSIYLCSVVGGVGGETQYFGPGTRLLVL.

The chain joins TRBV27 to TRBJ2-2; 7 nucleotides align to TRBD2. This CDR3 region has 14 residues. Germline CDR1 and CDR2: MNHEY and SMNVEV (reference sequence). Losses at the gene ends were 4 bases for V and 6 bases for J; bases not matched to a gene: 5. CDR3 in amino acids: CASSSHAGAGELFF. Here the CDR3 DNA reads TGTGCCAGCAGTTCCCACGCGGGGGCCGGGGAGCTGTTTTTT.

The chain combines TRBV4-2 with TRBJ1-1; D perhaps matches TRBD1 (5 bases). There are 16 residues in the CDR3. V was cut by 0 bases and J by 0 bases, with 11 bases left in between. Germline CDR1 is LGHNA and CDR2 is YNFKEQ. CDR3 nucleotide sequence: TGTGCCAGCAGCCAAGATGAATACAGGATGAACACTGAAGCTTTCTTT. Translated, it gives CASSQDEYRMNTEAFF.

The gene calls are TRBV11-1 and TRBJ1-1, with TRBD1 matching 7 bases. Germline assignment: CDR1 SGHAT and CDR2 FQDESV (reference sequence). V shed 8 bases, J shed 2 bases, and the junction held 8 bases outside the gene matches. This CDR3 is 14 amino acids long. In DNA form, the CDR3 reads TGTGCCAGCTCCGGGACAGATCAAAACACTGAAGCTTTCTTT. Translating gives CASSGTDQNTEAFF.

This sequence joins TRBV7-3 and TRBJ1-2, with a weak D call TRBD1 (6 bases). The germline CDR1 and CDR2 sequences are SGHTA and FQGTGA. The CDR3 sequence is 17 residues long. Trimming removed 0 bases at V and 2 bases at J, with 16 bases between. The DNA for the CDR3 is TGTGCCAGCAGCTTAACTTTTGGGCAGGGGCGAAACTATGGCTACACCTTC. Protein product: CASSLTFGQGRNYGYTF.

The rearrangement joins TRBV7-3 to TRBJ2-7, with TRBD1 matching 7 bases. Germline loops: CDR1 SGHTA, CDR2 FQGTGA. V lost 5 bases, J lost 5 bases, and 6 bases stayed unmatched. The length of the CDR3 is 13 residues. The CDR3 sequence: CASSPGQSNEQYF. In DNA, the CDR3 is TGTGCCAGCAGCCCGGGACAGAGCAACGAGCAGTACTTC.

This rearrangement joins TRBV5-4 to TRBJ2-3, with TRBD2 identical over 8 bases. CDR3 size: 19 residues. The V gene's germline CDR1 is SGHNT and CDR2 YYREEE (reference sequence). V gave up 4 bases and J gave up 0 bases; unmatched junction bases: 16. This chain's CDR3 is CASSTGRASGSTSTDTQYF. The CDR3 DNA reads TGTGCCAGCAGCACGGGTCGGGCTAGCGGGTCGACTAGCACAGATACGCAGTATTTT.

The CDR3 region has the DNA TGCGCCAGCAGCTTAATCGGGTCTCTAAATCAGCCCCAGCATTTT. Protein sequence: CASSLIGSLNQPQHF. The chain combines TRBV5-1 with TRBJ1-5; no reliable D call. The germline V gene has CDR1 SGHRS and CDR2 YFSETQ. Deletions cut 2 bases from V and 4 bases from J, with 13 bases between. This CDR3 comprises 15 residues. The full variable domain, in which reference TRBV5-1 and TRBJ1-5 provide the parts outside the CDR3, is KAGVTQTPRYLIKTRGQQVTLSCSPISGHRSVSWYQQTPGQGLQFLFEYFSETQRNKGNFPGRFSGRQFSNSRSEMNVSTLELGDSALYLCASSLIGSLNQPQHFGDGTRLSIL.

V is TRBV7-8 and J is TRBJ2-2; unclear D gene. Looked up from germline, CDR1 is SGHVS and CDR2 is FQNEAQ. The CDR3 extends over 12 amino acids. Trimming stripped 5 bases from V and 5 bases from J, with 6 bases between. CDR3 coding DNA: TGTGCCAGCAGCCCCTCTACCGGGGAGCTGTTTTTT. Translated, it gives CASSPSTGELFF.

The chain recombines TRBV29-1 with TRBJ1-1; D gene ambiguous. Germline assignment: CDR1 SQVTM and CDR2 ANQGSEA. The CDR3 contains 13 residues. V shed 7 bases and J shed 4 bases, with 16 bases lying between them. The CDR3 DNA reads as TGCAGCGCTAGAGCTCACCCTGGCACTGAAGCTTTCTTT. Its protein is CSARAHPGTEAFF.

J is TRBJ2-3 and V is TRBV4-1; 10 bases align to TRBD2. The CDR3 has 16 residues. V was clipped by 3 bases and J by 9 bases; unmatched bases: 12. In germline, CDR1 is MGHRA, CDR2 YSYEKL. The CDR3, as DNA: TGCGCCAGCAGCCAGGGTTTCAGCGGGGGGGCAGGGACGCAGTATTTT. It translates to CASSQGFSGGAGTQYF.

The chain has TRBV7-3 and TRBJ2-5, with D hard to call. Germline V gene lookup returns CDR1 SGHTA and CDR2 FQGTGA. Trimming removed 5 bases from V and 4 bases from J, with 11 bases in between. The CDR3 sequence is 13 residues long. The CDR3 region has the DNA TGTGCCAGCAGCCAGGCTAACCGAGAGACCCAGTACTTC. This encodes CASSQANRETQYF.

The CDR3 region has the DNA TGCGCCAGCAGCCCCGACAGCAACTATGGCTACACCTTC. As protein: CASSPDSNYGYTF. The V gene is TRBV5-1, the J gene TRBJ1-2, with D maybe TRBD1 (5 bases). Per germline, CDR1 SGHRS and CDR2 YFSETQ. V was pared by 4 bases and J by 2 bases, with 9 bases between. The CDR3 has 13 residues.

This chain links TRBV7-2 with TRBJ2-7; 9 nucleotides align to TRBD1. Germline CDR1 is SGHTA and CDR2 is FQGNSA. The V gene end was trimmed by 0 bases and the J gene end by 4 bases; junction bases not matched to a gene: 4. CDR3 size: 15 residues. The DNA of the CDR3 is TGTGCCAGCAGCTTAGCCGGGACAGGGCGATACGAGCAGTACTTC. Protein product: CASSLAGTGRYEQYF.

The V and J genes are TRBV6-5 and TRBJ2-5, with 9 bases fitting TRBD1. V lost 4 bases, J lost 1 base, and 4 bases stayed unmatched. CDR3 size: 15 residues. The germline CDR1 and CDR2 sequences are MNHEY and SVGAGI. This CDR3 is CASSFMTGGQETQYF. The CDR3 DNA is TGTGCCAGCAGTTTCATGACAGGGGGCCAAGAGACCCAGTACTTC.

This clone was counted a few times. This chain uses TRBV18 with TRBJ2-6, with 10 bases aligning to TRBD1. The CDR3 totals 19 residues. CDR1 is KGHSH and CDR2 is LQKENI in the germline V gene. V lost 6 bases to trimming and J lost 1 base; unmatched junction nucleotides: 12. The CDR3 region has the DNA TGTGCCAGCTCCCCTAGGACCGGACAGGGGGAATCTGGGGCCAACGTCCTGACTTTC. It is translated as CASSPRTGQGESGANVLTF.

The V and J genes are TRBV21-1 and TRBJ2-5; TRBD2 was called by the table and not checked on the DNA. TRBV21-1 constitutes a pseudogene. The length of the CDR3 is 19 residues. CDR3: CASSKDRGEGCLGQETQYF. The CDR3 nucleotides read TGTGCCAGCAGCAAAGATAGGGGGGAGGGTTGTCTAGGGCAAGAGACCCAGTACTTC.

Concerning this clone: At one end the junction does not follow the germline gene, possibly because of a read error. This specimen includes other DNA sequences encoding the same CDR3. This sequence joins TRBV7-9 and TRBJ2-5, with TRBD2 matching 12 bases. CDR3 length: 14 residues. Looked up from germline, CDR1 is SEHNR and CDR2 is FQNEAQ (reference sequence). This CDR3 reads CASSLAGGRETQYF. Written as DNA, the CDR3 is TGTGCCAGCAGCCTAGCGGGGGGGCGCGAGACCCAGTACTTC.

The J gene is TRBJ2-7, the V gene TRBV10-3, with TRBD2 matching 7 bases. The CDR3 totals 12 residues. Germline V CDR1 and CDR2: ENHRY, SYGVKD. With V trimmed by 11 bases and J by 3 bases, 7 bases remained unmatched. CDR3 nucleotide sequence: TGTGCCTCCAGCGGGGAGGTCTACGAGCAGTACTTC. Amino acid sequence: CASSGEVYEQYF.

This chain links TRBV19 with TRBJ2-7, with D perhaps TRBD1 (6 bases). The CDR3 has 15 amino acids. CDR1 and CDR2 from the germline V gene are LNHDA and SQIVND (reference sequence). Trimming took 6 bases from V and 0 from J, leaving 15 bases between them. The CDR3 sequence: CASSLTGSSSYEQYF. CDR3 DNA sequence: TGTGCCAGTAGCTTGACAGGAAGTAGCTCCTACGAGCAGTACTTC.

The V call is TRBV4-1, the J call TRBJ2-1; 7 bases agree with TRBD1. Germline CDR1 MGHRA, CDR2 YSYEKL. This CDR3 contains 16 residues. Germline trimming cut 2 bases from V and 7 bases from J; bases unmatched to any gene: 11. The CDR3 nucleotides are TGCGCCAGCAGCCAACCAGCGACAGGGTGGGAGAATGAGCAGTTCTTC. Residues: CASSQPATGWENEQFF.

The sample holds one count of this clone. The V call is TRBV11-2, the J call TRBJ1-3; 8 nucleotides align to TRBD1. Unmatched junction bases numbered 7, after V lost 5 bases and J lost 1 base. Per the germline V gene, CDR1 is SGHAT and CDR2 is FQNNGV. The CDR3 is 16 amino acids. CDR3 protein: CASSLNQGASGNTIYF. Here the CDR3 DNA reads TGTGCCAGCAGCCTAAACCAGGGGGCGTCTGGAAACACCATATATTTT.

This clone was counted once. This chain uses TRBV25-1 with TRBJ1-6, with D unclear. The CDR3 contains 13 residues. Trimming stripped 1 base from V and 14 bases from J, with 12 bases between. Germline CDR1 is MGHDK and CDR2 is SYGVNS. The CDR3 DNA follows: TGTGCCAGCAGTGAATTGGCTCGGGGTTCCCTCCACTTT. Protein sequence: CASSELARGSLHF.

The rearrangement joins TRBV6-5 to TRBJ1-2; the match to TRBD1 covers 11 bases. The germline gives CDR1 MNHEY, CDR2 SVGAGI. The CDR3 contains 14 residues. V shed 6 bases and J 7 bases; nucleotides not matched to a gene: 7. The CDR3 bases are TGTGCCAGCAGCGTCCGGGACAGGGGGGCTGGCTACACCTTC. It encodes CASSVRDRGAGYTF.